The 23 T cell receptor beta chains in this list originate from one sample, sequenced in a study of T cells in women clearing cervical HPV infection. Using immunoSEQ multiplex PCR, the repertoire was profiled, and TCRdb retains in-frame clones only, with some absent. The table for this sample gives around 31,000 clones. The specimen was blood buffy coat. The receptors shown here come from a woman aged 18 to 75 with a cervical HPV16 infection that either progressed to CIN3+ or cleared (not recorded which).

The sequenced part of the CDR3 DNA is TGTGCCAGCAAAGAGGGACAGGGGCCTTCCTACGAG. Its translation is CASKEGQGPSYE. The CDR3, in full, reads CASKEGQGPSYEQYF. The V call is TRBV2, the J call TRBJ2-7; 10 nucleotides agree with TRBD1. With the read ending 3 residues before the CDR3 end, the germline J gene is used to fill in that end. Germline assignment: CDR1 SNHLY and CDR2 FYNNEI. The CDR3 totals 15 residues. With V trimmed by 7 bases and J by 1 base, 7 bases remained unmatched.

As for this clone: The read stops 3 residues short of the end of the CDR3; the missing end is completed from the germline J gene. This sequence joins TRBV5-6 and TRBJ1-2; D is uncertain. The CDR3 extends over 13 amino acids. Germline CDR1 reads SGHDT; CDR2 reads YYEEEE. CDR3 sequence: CASSLGQRGGYTF. The covered CDR3 bases are TGTGCCAGCAGCTTAGGCCAGAGAGGCGGC.

To note about this clone: The CDR3 end lies 3 residues beyond the end of the read and is filled in from the germline J gene. J is TRBJ2-3 and V is TRBV30, with D possibly being TRBD1 or TRBD2 (5 bases each). Germline CDR1 and CDR2: GTSNPN and SVGIG (reference sequence). The CDR3 totals 13 residues. CDR3 residues: CAWSVPGRETQYF. The sequenced part of the CDR3 DNA is TGTGCCTGGAGTGTGCCAGGGAGAGAGACG.

Points on this clone: The read terminates 3 residues ahead of where the CDR3 ends, so the germline J gene completes it. The chain uses TRBV5-1 and TRBJ2-2; D remains unclear. In germline, CDR1 is SGHRS, CDR2 YFSETQ. The germline V and J ends were trimmed by 1 base and 0 bases, with 7 bases remaining between them. The CDR3 covers 15 residues. The CDR3 spells CASSLQAANTGELFF. The CDR3 bases that were read are TGCGCCAGCAGCTTGCAGGCAGCGAACACCGGGGAG. The entire variable domain, with the rest obtained from reference TRBV5-1 and TRBJ2-2, is as follows: KAGVTQTPRYLIKTRGQQVTLSCSPISGHRSVSWYQQTPGQGLQFLFEYFSETQRNKGNFPGRFSGRQFSNSRSEMNVSTLELGDSALYLCASSLQAANTGELFFGEGSRLTVL.

As for this clone: From the germline J gene comes the end of the CDR3, since the read stops 3 residues before it. The chain uses TRBV6-2 or TRBV6-3 and TRBJ2-7; 7 positions match TRBD1. V lost 2 bases and J lost 6; bases outside the gene matches: 1. The CDR3 runs 12 residues. From germline, CDR1 is MNHEY and CDR2 SVGEGT. The part of the CDR3 DNA that was read is TGTGCCAGCAGTTACCCAGGGGGCGAG. Translated, it gives CASSYPGGE. The CDR3 in its entirety is CASSYPGGEQYF.

About this clone: Read sequence stops 3 residues before the CDR3 end, and the germline J gene provides the missing end. The chain is built from TRBV2 and TRBJ2-3; a weak D match, TRBD2 (5 bases). Germline assignment: CDR1 SNHLY and CDR2 FYNNEI. This CDR3 comprises 14 residues. The CDR3: CASSEARVDQPQYF. Incomplete CDR3 DNA: TGTGCCAGCAGTGAAGCGCGGGTTGATCAGCCG.

In the case of this clone: The observed sequence ends 3 residues before the CDR3 terminus, with the missing tail filled in from the germline J gene. The chain has TRBV30 and TRBJ2-3; D possibly corresponds to TRBD1 (5 bases). The V gene's germline CDR1 is GTSNPN and CDR2 SVGIG (reference sequence). CDR3 length: 13 amino acids. Incomplete CDR3 DNA: TGTGCCTGGAGACAGGTATTCAGTGAGACG. Translating it yields CAWRQVFSET. The whole CDR3 sequence is CAWRQVFSETQYF.

A note on this clone: The CDR3 end falls 3 residues outside the read, so it is completed with the germline J gene. The chain uses TRBV2 and TRBJ1-2; no clear D. CDR1 and CDR2 (germline): SNHLY, FYNNEI. Trimming pared 6 bases from V and 6 bases from J, leaving 11 bases between. The CDR3 consists of 12 residues. The part of the CDR3 DNA that was read is TGTGCCAGCAGAACAGTCCCACATGGC. The encoded protein is CASRTVPHG. The full CDR3 sequence reads CASRTVPHGYTF.

Notes on this clone: The read stops 3 residues short of the end of the CDR3; the missing end is completed from the germline J gene. V and J are TRBV10-3 and TRBJ1-2; 7 nucleotides agree with TRBD1. Germline V gives CDR1 ENHRY, CDR2 SYGVKD. J gave up 3 bases and V 2 bases, and 9 bases lay outside the gene matches. The CDR3 consists of 16 residues. The CDR3 region is CAISEGVGGADYGYTF. The CDR3 DNA, read in part, is TGTGCCATCAGTGAGGGGGTAGGGGGCGCGGACTATGGC.

As for this clone: The read falls 3 residues short of the CDR3 end, and the missing part is taken from the germline J gene. J is TRBJ2-3 and V is TRBV6-2 or TRBV6-3; D not resolved. The CDR3 is made up of 13 amino acids. V lost 7 bases and J lost 4, with 12 bases in between. Germline lookup yields CDR1 MNHEY and CDR2 SVGEGT. The part of the CDR3 DNA that was read is TGTGCCAGCAACTCTGAGCGTGCAGATACG. Its protein is CASNSERADT. The entire CDR3 sequence reads CASNSERADTQYF.

CDR3: CASSRRTSGTDTQYF. The CDR3 bases that were read are TGTGCCAGCAGCCGCCGGACTAGCGGTACAGATACC. The chain combines TRBV5-6 with TRBJ2-5, with 10 bases identical to TRBD2. The read falls 3 residues short of the CDR3 end, and the missing part is taken from the germline J gene. CDR1 and CDR2 (germline): SGHDT, YYEEEE. The CDR3 extends over 15 amino acids.

A remark on this clone: The DNA ends 3 residues before the CDR3 does, and the rest of the CDR3 is filled in from the germline J gene. This chain joins TRBV11-2 and TRBJ2-1; 9 bases agree with TRBD2. This CDR3 contains 15 residues. Trimming at V came to 5 bases and at J to 2 bases, leaving 4 bases not matched to a gene. The germline gives CDR1 SGHAT, CDR2 FQNNGV. CDR3 bases read: TGTGCCAGCAGCCTTAGCGGGGGCACCTACAATGAG. Its protein is CASSLSGGTYNE. The entire CDR3 sequence reads CASSLSGGTYNEQFF. Complete variable domain (other parts from reference TRBV11-2 and TRBJ2-1): EAGVAQSPRYKIIEKRQSVAFWCNPISGHATLYWYQQILGQGPKLLIQFQNNGVVDDSQLPKDRFSAERLKGVDSTLKIQPAKLEDSAVYLCASSLSGGTYNEQFFGPGTRLTVL.

As to this clone: From the germline J gene comes the end of the CDR3, since the read stops 3 residues before it. This chain joins TRBV18 and TRBJ1-1; D not certain. This CDR3 contains 13 residues. Germline V gene lookup returns CDR1 KGHSH and CDR2 LQKENI. The CDR3 region is CASSMTRQETAFF. Incomplete CDR3 DNA: TGTGCCAGCTCGATGACTCGCCAAGAGACC.

The sequenced CDR3 bases are TGTGCCAGCTCACTGATTACTAGCGGGAGCGGCAATGAG. This codes for CASSLITSGSGNE. The whole CDR3 sequence reads CASSLITSGSGNEQFF. This chain connects TRBV18 to TRBJ2-1, with 11 bases aligning to TRBD2. The read terminates 3 residues ahead of where the CDR3 ends, so the germline J gene completes it. The trim removed 4 bases at V and 6 bases at J, leaving 8 bases unmatched. The CDR3 length is 16 residues. Germline CDR1 KGHSH, CDR2 LQKENI.

Turning to this clone: The read ends 3 residues shy of where the CDR3 ends; the end is completed using the germline J gene. The chain carries TRBV10-2 and TRBJ1-6; the D gene is possibly TRBD1 (5 bases). V was pared by 0 bases and J by 10 bases, with 13 bases between. The CDR3 contains 15 residues. From germline, CDR1 is WSHSY and CDR2 SAAADI. CDR3 DNA, as far as it was read: TGCGCCAGCAGTGAGTCGGTTACAGGTGGATCACCC. It codes for CASSESVTGGSP. The whole CDR3 is CASSESVTGGSPLHF.

Turning to this clone: The DNA ends 3 residues before the CDR3 does, and the rest of the CDR3 is filled in from the germline J gene. The J gene is TRBJ2-7, the V gene TRBV30; 7 bases fit TRBD2. The ends lost 4 bases at V and 4 bases at J; junction bases unmatched: 4. The CDR3 runs to 12 residues. Germline V gene sequence: CDR1 GTSNPN, CDR2 SVGIG (reference sequence). CDR3 region: CAWTSGGYEQYF. CDR3 DNA (partial): TGTGCCTGGACCTCCGGGGGGTACGAG.

For this clone: Read coverage stops 3 residues before the CDR3 terminus; the germline J gene supplies the remainder. The rearrangement uses TRBV30 and TRBJ1-4, with 9 bases that match TRBD1. Germline loops: CDR1 GTSNPN, CDR2 SVGIG (reference sequence). This CDR3 is built from 15 residues. V gave up 0 bases and J gave up 8 bases; unmatched junction bases: 7. The CDR3 bases that were read are TGTGCCTGGAGTGTACCGGGACAGGGAAGGGAAAAA. It specifies CAWSVPGQGREK. The whole CDR3 is CAWSVPGQGREKLFF.

About this clone itself: Read coverage stops 3 residues before the CDR3 terminus; the germline J gene supplies the remainder. The chain recombines TRBV5-6 with TRBJ1-1; unclear D gene. The CDR3 spans 15 residues. V lost 4 bases and J lost 1, with 14 bases in between. Germline V gives CDR1 SGHDT, CDR2 YYEEEE. The CDR3 DNA, read in part, is TGTGCCAGCAGCCCCCTTACCCACGGGAACACTGAA. Translation gives CASSPLTHGNTE. The complete CDR3 sequence is CASSPLTHGNTEAFF.

Note on this clone: The CDR3 is cut off 3 residues early in the read; its end comes from the germline J gene. The V and J genes are TRBV20-1 and TRBJ1-4, with 7 bases identical to TRBD1. Per germline, CDR1 DFQATT and CDR2 SNEGSKA (reference sequence). V lost 0 bases, J lost 4 bases, and 5 bases stayed unmatched. CDR3 length equals 15 residues. CDR3 DNA, as far as it was read: TGCAGTGCTAGAGATCTGGGGACAGATAATGAAAAA. It yields the protein CSARDLGTDNEK. The CDR3 in its entirety is CSARDLGTDNEKLFF.

A word on this clone: The read halts 3 residues ahead of the CDR3 end, with the missing end drawn from the germline J gene. This sequence joins TRBV7-3 and TRBJ1-4; tentatively, D is TRBD1 (5 bases). This CDR3 contains 15 residues. CDR1 is SGHTA and CDR2 is FQGTGA in the germline V gene. Partial CDR3 DNA: TGTGCCAGCGGGATCGGACCCTCTGGGGCCAACGTA. Translation: CASGIGPSGANV. From start to end, the CDR3 is CASGIGPSGANVLFF.

Notes on this clone: The read terminates 3 residues ahead of where the CDR3 ends, so the germline J gene completes it. The chain recombines TRBV20-1 with TRBJ1-5, with 8 bases fitting TRBD1. Germline-derived CDR1 and CDR2 are DFQATT and SNEGSKA (reference sequence). The CDR3 covers 15 residues. Losses at the gene ends were 0 bases for V and 5 bases for J; bases not matched to a gene: 6. The CDR3 bases that were read are TGCAGTGCTAGAGATAAGAACAGGGGGGATCAGCCC. Protein sequence: CSARDKNRGDQP. Given in full, the CDR3 is CSARDKNRGDQPQHF.

Of note for this clone: The CDR3 extends 3 residues past the end of the read, so its final part is completed from the germline J gene. V usage is TRBV5-6 and J usage is TRBJ1-1; no firm D call. The V end lost 2 bases, the J end lost 1 base, and 6 bases lay between the germline ends. The CDR3 sequence is 13 residues long. CDR1 is SGHDT and CDR2 is YYEEEE in the germline V gene. The part of the CDR3 DNA that was read is TGTGCCAGCAGCTTACCAGGGAACACTGAA. Its protein product is CASSLPGNTE. The full-length CDR3 reads as CASSLPGNTEAFF. Full variable domain (missing parts from reference TRBV5-6 and TRBJ1-1): DAGVTQSPTHLIKTRGQQVTLRCSPKSGHDTVSWYQQALGQGPQFIFQYYEEEERQRGNFPDRFSGHQFPNYSSELNVNALLLGDSALYLCASSLPGNTEAFFGQGTRLTVV.

Points on this clone: The read halts 3 residues ahead of the CDR3 end, with the missing end drawn from the germline J gene. V usage is TRBV20-1 and J usage is TRBJ2-7, with TRBD2 identical over 7 bases. The CDR3 runs 13 residues. V shed 5 bases and J 1 base; nucleotides not matched to a gene: 5. CDR1 and CDR2 (germline): DFQATT, SNEGSKA (reference sequence). CDR3 protein: CSAPWGGSYEQYF. Partial CDR3 DNA: TGCAGTGCTCCTTGGGGGGGATCCTACGAG.